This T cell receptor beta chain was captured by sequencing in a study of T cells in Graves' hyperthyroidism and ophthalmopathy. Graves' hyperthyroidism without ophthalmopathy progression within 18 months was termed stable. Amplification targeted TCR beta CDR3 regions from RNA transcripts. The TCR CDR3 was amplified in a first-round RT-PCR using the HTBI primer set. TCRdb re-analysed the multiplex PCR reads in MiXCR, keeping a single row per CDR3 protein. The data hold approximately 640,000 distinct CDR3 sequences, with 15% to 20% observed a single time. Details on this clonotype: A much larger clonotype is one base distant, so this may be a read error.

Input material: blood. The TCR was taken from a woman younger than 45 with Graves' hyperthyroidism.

Written as DNA, the CDR3 is TGCAGCGTTGAACAGGGAAGTAATCTGCAGACCCAGTACTTC. This translates into CSVEQGSNLQTQYF. The V gene is TRBV29-1, the J gene TRBJ2-5, with D possibly being TRBD1 (5 bases). The CDR3 has 14 residues. Germline lookup yields CDR1 SQVTM and CDR2 ANQGSEA. The V and J ends lost 2 bases and 6 bases respectively, with 16 bases between them.